The rows below give T cell receptor beta chains drawn from one sample of a study of blood T cells in healthy people across ages. Each CDR3 protein is one row after TCRdb ran MiXCR on the 5' RACE reads. Here the sample spans 750,000 to 950,000 distinct CDR3 sequences, 25% to 35% being singletons. These data were likewise used in another study, on T cells of mothers and their children.

Specimen: blood. The receptors originated from a woman aged 40 to 55 in good health. The CDR3 runs from the conserved cysteine through the conserved F or W. The order of the fields is clone size, D gene, CDR3 length, J gene, V gene, CDR3 protein, CDR3 DNA. The D gene is left open where the match is weak. The listing skips clone size in some rows; elsewhere it reads once, few, many or a size class.

>NA|NA|15|TRBJ1-4|TRBV7-9
CASSLEAGRGEKLFF
TGTGCCAGCAGCTTAGAGGCAGGTAGAGGTGAAAAACTGTTTTTT
>NA|NA|15|TRBJ2-7|TRBV5-1
CASSLVEPLPYEQYF
TGCGCCAGCAGCTTGGTAGAACCCCTACCCTACGAGCAGTACTTC
>NA|TRBD1|15|TRBJ1-1|TRBV6-6
CASSDTGTGGTEAFF
TGTGCCAGCAGTGACACCGGGACAGGGGGTACTGAAGCTTTCTTT
>NA|NA|16|TRBJ2-5|TRBV4-1
CASSQDIGGGYNEQYF
TGCGCCAGCAGCCAAGATATCGGAGGGGGCTACAATGAGCAGTACTTC
>NA|NA|12|TRBJ2-1|TRBV6-2/TRBV6-3
CASRHGYNEQFF
TGTGCCAGCAGACACGGTTACAATGAGCAGTTCTTC
>NA|NA|14|TRBJ1-5|TRBV4-1
CASSQAIGNQPQHF
TGCGCCAGCAGCCAAGCTATCGGAAATCAGCCCCAGCATTTT
>many|NA|13|TRBJ2-3|TRBV7-3
CASSLGALDTQYF
TGTGCCAGCAGCTTAGGGGCGTTGGATACGCAGTATTTT
>few|TRBD2|15|TRBJ2-5|TRBV6-6
CASSLGLVASGTQYF
TGTGCCAGCAGTCTCGGACTAGTCGCTTCAGGGACCCAGTACTTC
>many|TRBD2|17|TRBJ2-5|TRBV4-3
CASSSGLAGGLQETQYF
TGCGCCAGCAGCTCAGGACTAGCGGGGGGACTCCAAGAGACCCAGTACTTC
>few|TRBD1|16|TRBJ1-5|TRBV6-6
CASNMGDSNRGQPQHF
TGTGCCAGCAATATGGGGGACAGTAATAGGGGTCAGCCCCAGCATTTT
>NA|NA|15|TRBJ2-1|TRBV28
CASSPRGTGVNEQFF
TGTGCCAGCAGTCCGCGGGGCACAGGGGTCAATGAGCAGTTCTTC